The rows below give T cell receptor beta chains drawn from one sample of a study of blood T cell repertoires in COVID-19. Generated by immunoSEQ multiplex PCR, the TCRdb table keeps only in-frame clones and is missing some. The sample contains around 380,000 clones, about 89% of which appear only once. The sequencing input was PBMCs or T cells enriched from blood (not recorded which). Source of these receptors: a man younger than 45 who had recovered from COVID-19. Both conserved end residues are part of each CDR3. The order of the fields is CDR3 protein, CDR3 length, clone size, J gene, D gene, V gene. A D gene is named only where the DNA matches it firmly. Clone size is given for some rows only: seen once, a few or many times, or a class if the clone is expanded.

CDR3aa: CASRGDRGTNQPQHF
len: 15
abundance: once
j_gene: TRBJ1-5
d_gene: TRBD1
v_gene: TRBV2

CDR3aa: CASSPPSGGAPPTDTQYF
len: 18
abundance: few
j_gene: TRBJ2-3
d_gene: TRBD2
v_gene: TRBV7-6

CDR3aa: CASSSGTGTPLHF
len: 13
abundance: few
j_gene: TRBJ1-6
d_gene: TRBD1
v_gene: TRBV11-3

CDR3aa: CASRPGYSGNTIYF
len: 14
abundance: .
j_gene: TRBJ1-3
d_gene: .
v_gene: TRBV5-8

CDR3aa: CASSQVVAGDRGEQFF
len: 16
abundance: .
j_gene: TRBJ2-1
d_gene: .
v_gene: TRBV4-1

CDR3aa: CSVAWGVKRKTGELFF
len: 16
abundance: .
j_gene: TRBJ2-2
d_gene: .
v_gene: TRBV29-1

CDR3aa: CASSDGGRSGRVEAFF
len: 16
abundance: few
j_gene: TRBJ1-1
d_gene: .
v_gene: TRBV2

CDR3aa: CASSNQGQGPYEQYF
len: 15
abundance: .
j_gene: TRBJ2-7
d_gene: TRBD1
v_gene: TRBV7-8

CDR3aa: CASRMEWSGRGPRGNQPQHF
len: 20
abundance: .
j_gene: TRBJ1-5
d_gene: .
v_gene: TRBV7-7

CDR3aa: CASSPWAGRYNEQFF
len: 15
abundance: .
j_gene: TRBJ2-1
d_gene: .
v_gene: TRBV18

CDR3aa: CASSRQGGTETQYF
len: 14
abundance: .
j_gene: TRBJ2-5
d_gene: .
v_gene: TRBV7-2

CDR3aa: CASSPQGADYGYTF
len: 14
abundance: .
j_gene: TRBJ1-2
d_gene: TRBD1
v_gene: TRBV5-4

CDR3aa: CASSITGGTYGYTF
len: 14
abundance: once
j_gene: TRBJ1-2
d_gene: TRBD1
v_gene: TRBV28

CDR3aa: CASSFGQGSGELFF
len: 14
abundance: .
j_gene: TRBJ2-2
d_gene: TRBD1
v_gene: TRBV5-1

CDR3aa: CASRPNRGSSSGANVLTF
len: 18
abundance: .
j_gene: TRBJ2-6
d_gene: TRBD1
v_gene: TRBV7-2

CDR3aa: CASSVTRDSYTDTQYF
len: 16
abundance: .
j_gene: TRBJ2-3
d_gene: .
v_gene: TRBV9

CDR3aa: CASSQDIVRLRTAVFRYTF
len: 19
abundance: .
j_gene: TRBJ1-2
d_gene: .
v_gene: TRBV4-1

CDR3aa: CASSKRTGNTEAFF
len: 14
abundance: .
j_gene: TRBJ1-1
d_gene: .
v_gene: TRBV6-5